The 13 T cell receptor beta chains listed next were all sequenced from one sample in a study of blood T cells in healthy people across ages. Sample-barcoded 5' priming and a J-beta primer mix drove a second PCR of about 7 to 11 cycles. Via MiXCR, TCRdb re-called the 5' RACE reads, giving one row per CDR3 protein. The table shows 1.5 million or so distinct CDR3 sequences, with roughly 43% occurring only once. The sample taken for sequencing was blood. Source of these receptors: a young woman in good health.

This clonotype appeared a few times. CDR3 DNA: TGTGCCAGCAGCTTAGGTCTAGCGGGGGTTCGGGATACGCAGTATTTT. Protein product: CASSLGLAGVRDTQYF. The gene calls are TRBV11-2 and TRBJ2-3; TRBD2 matches at 10 bases. CDR1 is SGHAT, CDR2 FQNNGV, per germline. The CDR3 runs to 16 residues. The V and J ends lost 1 base and 6 bases, in that order; junction bases with no gene match: 7.

The chain couples TRBV9 to TRBJ2-3, with 12 bases identical to TRBD2. Unmatched junction bases numbered 3, after V lost 3 bases and J lost 1 base. Germline V gene data show CDR1 as SGDLS and CDR2 as YYNGEE. This CDR3 contains 16 residues. As DNA, the CDR3 is TGTGCCAGCAGCGCTAGCGGGAGGGCGGGCACAGATACGCAGTATTTT. It specifies CASSASGRAGTDTQYF.

This chain links TRBV7-9 with TRBJ2-3; no definite D call. Trimming removed 4 bases from V and 1 base from J, with 18 bases in between. The germline V gene has CDR1 SEHNR and CDR2 FQNEAQ (reference sequence). This CDR3 contains 17 residues. CDR3 in amino acids: CASSSSLGPAGTDTQYF. The CDR3 DNA is TGTGCCAGCAGCTCCTCACTTGGCCCGGCGGGCACAGATACGCAGTATTTT.

This sequence joins TRBV24-1 and TRBJ2-2, with a tentative D call TRBD2 (6 bases). The V and J ends lost 6 bases and 3 bases respectively, with 10 bases between them. Germline CDR1 and CDR2: KGHDR and SFDVKD. The CDR3 covers 14 residues. CDR3 bases: TGTGCCACCAGTAACCAGCGGGACACCGGGGAGCTGTTTTTT. As protein: CATSNQRDTGELFF.

The V gene is TRBV9, the J gene TRBJ2-1; 9 positions agree with TRBD2. This CDR3 is built from 15 residues. The J segment lost 8 bases and the V segment lost 1 base, leaving 7 bases of the junction unmatched. Germline V gene sequence: CDR1 SGDLS, CDR2 YYNGEE. The CDR3 DNA reads TGTGCCAGCAGCGTATCTAGCGGGGCAAGGGATGAGCAGTTCTTC. Translating gives CASSVSSGARDEQFF.

This clonotype was counted a few times. V is TRBV4-3 and J is TRBJ2-3, with no clear D. Trimming removed 0 bases from V and 4 bases from J, with 14 bases in between. CDR3 length: 16 amino acids. The germline gives CDR1 LGHNA, CDR2 YSLEER. CDR3 nucleotides: TGCGCCAGCAGCCAAGATTTAGTGTCGGCGGCAGATACGCAGTATTTT. Protein sequence: CASSQDLVSAADTQYF.

V gene TRBV9 combines with J gene TRBJ1-1, with D uncertain. CDR1 is SGDLS and CDR2 is YYNGEE in the germline V gene. This CDR3 is built from 14 residues. The ends were cut back, 4 bases at V and 7 bases at J, with 17 bases in the middle. The CDR3 here is CASSPLVATCEAFF. The DNA for the CDR3 is TGTGCCAGCAGCCCGTTAGTGGCGACCTGTGAAGCTTTCTTT.

The chain recombines TRBV7-2 with TRBJ1-3; D unresolved. V was cut by 5 bases and J by 6 bases, with 11 bases left in between. The V gene's germline CDR1 is SGHTA and CDR2 FQGNSA. CDR3 length equals 13 residues. The CDR3 loop reads CASSIGRQNTIYF. The CDR3 region has the DNA TGTGCCAGCAGCATAGGACGGCAAAACACCATATATTTT. The complete variable domain, with remaining parts taken from reference TRBV7-2 and TRBJ1-3, reads GAGVSQSPSNKVTEKGKDVELRCDPISGHTALYWYRQSLGQGLEFLIYFQGNSAPDKSGLPSDRFSAERTGGSVSTLTIQRTQQEDSAVYLCASSIGRQNTIYFGEGSWLTVV.

This clonotype was observed a handful of times. The V call is TRBV4-1, the J call TRBJ1-5; TRBD1 is a possible D gene (5 bases). V was pared by 2 bases and J by 7 bases, with 15 bases between. The CDR3 spans 15 residues. Germline loops: CDR1 MGHRA, CDR2 YSYEKL. The CDR3 sequence: CASSQTFGAAQPQHF. For the CDR3, the DNA is TGCGCCAGCAGCCAAACTTTCGGGGCGGCCCAGCCCCAGCATTTT.

This chain connects TRBV10-3 to TRBJ2-1, with D possibly matching TRBD1 (6 bases). V lost 3 bases, J lost 0 bases, and 9 bases lay in between. The CDR3 runs to 15 residues. Germline-derived CDR1 and CDR2 are ENHRY and SYGVKD. The CDR3 nucleotides read TGTGCCATCAGTGATGGGGGCCCCTCCTACAATGAGCAGTTCTTC. Protein product: CAISDGGPSYNEQFF.

This clonotype turned up a few times. The rearrangement joins TRBV2 to TRBJ2-7; D might be TRBD2 (7 bases). Trimming cost V 9 bases and J 4 bases, with 19 bases left between them. This CDR3 comprises 14 residues. Germline V gene data show CDR1 as SNHLY and CDR2 as FYNNEI. DNA of the CDR3: TGTGCCAGAGGGAGGGGGTTAATGTGGTACGAGCAGTACTTC. Its translation: CARGRGLMWYEQYF.

This clonotype has a count of ten or more. This rearrangement joins TRBV7-2 to TRBJ1-2, with D possibly TRBD1 on 6 matching bases. Germline CDR1 reads SGHTA; CDR2 reads FQGNSA. V lost 5 bases and J lost 7, with 8 bases in between. The CDR3 length is 11 residues. CDR3 DNA: TGTGCCAGCAGCCCAGGGGCTGGCTACACCTTC. It specifies CASSPGAGYTF.

This chain connects TRBV20-1 to TRBJ2-3; 9 positions agree with TRBD1. The CDR3 is made up of 16 amino acids. Germline loops: CDR1 DFQATT, CDR2 SNEGSKA (reference sequence). Trimming removed 1 base from V and 3 bases from J; junction bases left unmatched: 8. CDR3 loop: CSARGLRDRETDTQYF. The DNA for the CDR3 is TGCAGTGCTAGAGGGTTGCGGGACAGGGAGACAGATACGCAGTATTTT.